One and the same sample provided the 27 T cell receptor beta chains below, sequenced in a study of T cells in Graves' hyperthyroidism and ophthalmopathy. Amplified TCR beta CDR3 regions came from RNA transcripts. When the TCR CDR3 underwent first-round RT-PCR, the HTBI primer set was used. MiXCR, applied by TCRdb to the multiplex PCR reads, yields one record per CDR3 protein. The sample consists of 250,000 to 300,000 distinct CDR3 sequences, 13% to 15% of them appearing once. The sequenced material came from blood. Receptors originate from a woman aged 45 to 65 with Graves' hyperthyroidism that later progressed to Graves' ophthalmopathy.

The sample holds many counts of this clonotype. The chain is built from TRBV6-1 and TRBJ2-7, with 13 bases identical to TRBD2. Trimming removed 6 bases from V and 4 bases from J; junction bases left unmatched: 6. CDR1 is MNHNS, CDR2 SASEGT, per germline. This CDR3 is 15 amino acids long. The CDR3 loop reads CASRMGTSGIYEQYF. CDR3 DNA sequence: TGTGCCAGCAGGATGGGGACTAGCGGGATTTACGAGCAGTACTTC.

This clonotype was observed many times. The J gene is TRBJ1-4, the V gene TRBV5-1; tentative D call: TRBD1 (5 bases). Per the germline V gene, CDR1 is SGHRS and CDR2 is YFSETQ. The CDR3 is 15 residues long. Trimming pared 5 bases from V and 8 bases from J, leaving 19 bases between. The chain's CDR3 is CASSSPTEDGEKLFF. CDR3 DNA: TGCGCCAGCAGTTCTCCGACAGAGGATGGAGAAAAACTGTTTTTT.

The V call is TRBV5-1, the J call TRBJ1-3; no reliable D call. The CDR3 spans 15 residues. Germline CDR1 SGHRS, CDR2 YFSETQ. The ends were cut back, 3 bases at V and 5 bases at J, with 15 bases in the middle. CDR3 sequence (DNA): TGCGCCAGCAGCTCGGGGAATTCCGGGAGAAACACCATATATTTT. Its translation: CASSSGNSGRNTIYF.

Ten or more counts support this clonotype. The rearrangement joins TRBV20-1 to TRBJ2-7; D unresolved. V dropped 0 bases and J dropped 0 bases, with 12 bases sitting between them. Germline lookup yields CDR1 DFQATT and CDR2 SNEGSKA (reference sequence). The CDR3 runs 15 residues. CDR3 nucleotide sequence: TGCAGTGCTAGAGATTTAGGACGCCTCTCCTACGAGCAGTACTTC. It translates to CSARDLGRLSYEQYF.

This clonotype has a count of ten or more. CDR3 amino acids: CASSPKRGETEAFF. In nucleotides, the CDR3 is TGTGCCAGCAGCCCCAAGCGAGGGGAGACTGAAGCTTTCTTT. This sequence joins TRBV12-3 or TRBV12-4 and TRBJ1-1; D might be TRBD1 (5 bases). V gave up 6 bases and J gave up 5 bases, with 16 bases separating them. CDR3 length: 14 residues.

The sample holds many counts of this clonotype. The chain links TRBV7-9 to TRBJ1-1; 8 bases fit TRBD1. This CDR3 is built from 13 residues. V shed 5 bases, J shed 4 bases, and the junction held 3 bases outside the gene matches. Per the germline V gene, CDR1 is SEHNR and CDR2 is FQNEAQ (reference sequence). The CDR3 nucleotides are TGTGCCAGCAGCCTGGACAGGGCCACTGAAGCTTTCTTT. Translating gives CASSLDRATEAFF. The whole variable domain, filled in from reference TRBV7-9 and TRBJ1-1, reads DTGVSQNPRHKITKRGQNVTFRCDPISEHNRLYWYRQTLGQGPEFLTYFQNEAQLEKSRLLSDRFSAERPKGSFSTLEIQRTEQGDSAMYLCASSLDRATEAFFGQGTRLTVV.

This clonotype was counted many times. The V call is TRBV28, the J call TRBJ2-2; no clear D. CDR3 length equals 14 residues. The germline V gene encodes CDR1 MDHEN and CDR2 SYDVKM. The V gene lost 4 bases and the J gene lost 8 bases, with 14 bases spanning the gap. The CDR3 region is CASSSRLRSGELFF. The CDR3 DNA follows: TGTGCCAGCAGTTCCCGCCTCCGGTCAGGGGAGCTGTTTTTT.

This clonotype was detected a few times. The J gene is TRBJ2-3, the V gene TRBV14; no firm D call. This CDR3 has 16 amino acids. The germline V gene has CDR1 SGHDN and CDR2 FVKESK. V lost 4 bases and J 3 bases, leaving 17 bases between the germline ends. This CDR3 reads CASSPRRSSPTDTQYF. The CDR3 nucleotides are TGTGCCAGCAGCCCCCGCCGGAGTTCACCGACAGATACGCAGTATTTT.

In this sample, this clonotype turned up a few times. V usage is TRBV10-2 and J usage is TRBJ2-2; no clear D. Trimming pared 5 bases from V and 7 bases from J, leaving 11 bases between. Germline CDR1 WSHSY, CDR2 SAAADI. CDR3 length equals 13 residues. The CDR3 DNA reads TGCGCCAGCAGTATCTTAATGGGCGGGGAGCTGTTTTTT. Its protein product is CASSILMGGELFF.

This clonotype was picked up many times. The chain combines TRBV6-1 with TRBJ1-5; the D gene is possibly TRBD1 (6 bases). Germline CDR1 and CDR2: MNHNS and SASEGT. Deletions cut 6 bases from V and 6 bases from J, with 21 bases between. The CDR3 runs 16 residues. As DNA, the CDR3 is TGTGCCAGCAGCGACCCAACAGGGATGTGGGCTCAGCCCCAGCATTTT. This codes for CASSDPTGMWAQPQHF.

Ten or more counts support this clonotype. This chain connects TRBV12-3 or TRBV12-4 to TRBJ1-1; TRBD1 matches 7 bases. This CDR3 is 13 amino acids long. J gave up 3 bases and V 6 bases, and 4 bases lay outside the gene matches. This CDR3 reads CASRAGGDTEAFF. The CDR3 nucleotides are TGTGCCAGCAGAGCAGGGGGGGACACTGAAGCTTTCTTT.

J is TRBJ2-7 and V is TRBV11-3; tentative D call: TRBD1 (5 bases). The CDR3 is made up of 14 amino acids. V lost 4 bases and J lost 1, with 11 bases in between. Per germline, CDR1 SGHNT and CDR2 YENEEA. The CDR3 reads CASSSTVNSYEQYF. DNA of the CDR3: TGTGCCAGCAGCTCGACAGTAAATTCCTACGAGCAGTACTTC.

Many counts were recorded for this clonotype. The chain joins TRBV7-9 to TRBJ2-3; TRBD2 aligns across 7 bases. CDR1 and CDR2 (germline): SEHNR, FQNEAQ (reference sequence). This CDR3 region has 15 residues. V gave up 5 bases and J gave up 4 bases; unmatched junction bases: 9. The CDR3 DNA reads TGTGCCAGCAGCCCCCAAGGCGGGAGTTCAGATACGCAGTATTTT. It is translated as CASSPQGGSSDTQYF.

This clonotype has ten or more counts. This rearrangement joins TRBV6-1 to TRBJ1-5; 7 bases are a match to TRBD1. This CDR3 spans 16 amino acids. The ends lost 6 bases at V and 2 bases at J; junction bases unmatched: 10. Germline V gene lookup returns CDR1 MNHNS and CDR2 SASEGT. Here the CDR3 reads CASRNTGDLGNQPQHF. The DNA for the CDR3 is TGTGCCAGCAGAAATACAGGGGATCTCGGCAATCAGCCCCAGCATTTT.

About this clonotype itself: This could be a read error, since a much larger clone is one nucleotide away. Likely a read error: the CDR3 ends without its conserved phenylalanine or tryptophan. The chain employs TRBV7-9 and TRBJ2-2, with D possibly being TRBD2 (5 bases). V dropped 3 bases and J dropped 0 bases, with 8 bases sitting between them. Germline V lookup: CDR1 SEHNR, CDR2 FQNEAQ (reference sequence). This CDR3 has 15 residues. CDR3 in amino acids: CASSFGVANTGELFL. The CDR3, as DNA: TGTGCCAGCAGCTTCGGGGTTGCGAACACCGGGGAGCTGTTTCTT.

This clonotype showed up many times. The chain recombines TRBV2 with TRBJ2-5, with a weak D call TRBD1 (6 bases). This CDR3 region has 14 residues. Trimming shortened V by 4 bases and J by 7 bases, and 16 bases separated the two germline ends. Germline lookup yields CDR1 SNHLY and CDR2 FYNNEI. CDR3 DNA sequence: TGTGCCAGCAGTGTAACGGGACACCCCACGACCCAGTACTTC. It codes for CASSVTGHPTTQYF.

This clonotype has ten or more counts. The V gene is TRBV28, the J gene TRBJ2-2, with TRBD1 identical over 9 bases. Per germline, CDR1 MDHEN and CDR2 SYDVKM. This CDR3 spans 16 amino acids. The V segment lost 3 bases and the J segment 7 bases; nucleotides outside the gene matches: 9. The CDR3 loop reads CASSFGGLDRGGELFF. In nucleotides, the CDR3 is TGTGCCAGCAGTTTTGGGGGACTGGACAGGGGCGGGGAGCTGTTTTTT.

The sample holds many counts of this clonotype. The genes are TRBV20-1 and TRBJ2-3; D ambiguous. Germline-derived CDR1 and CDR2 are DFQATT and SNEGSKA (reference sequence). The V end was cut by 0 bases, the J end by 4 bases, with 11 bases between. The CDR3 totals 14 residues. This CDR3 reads CSARDKARADTQYF. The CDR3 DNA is TGCAGTGCTAGAGATAAAGCCCGGGCAGATACGCAGTATTTT.

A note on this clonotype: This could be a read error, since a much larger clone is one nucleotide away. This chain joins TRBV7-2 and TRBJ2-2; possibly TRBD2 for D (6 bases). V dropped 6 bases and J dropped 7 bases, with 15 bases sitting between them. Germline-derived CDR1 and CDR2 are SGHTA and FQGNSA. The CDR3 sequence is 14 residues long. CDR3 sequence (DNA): TGTGCCAGCAGAAAGGGACGGGGGAACGGGGAGCTGTTTTTT. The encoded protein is CASRKGRGNGELFF.

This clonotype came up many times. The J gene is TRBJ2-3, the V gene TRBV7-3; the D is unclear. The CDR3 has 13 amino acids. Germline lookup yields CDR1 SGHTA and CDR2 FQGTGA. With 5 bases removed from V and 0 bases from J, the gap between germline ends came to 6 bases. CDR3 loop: CASSKDSTDTQYF. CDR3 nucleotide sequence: TGTGCCAGCAGCAAGGACAGCACAGATACGCAGTATTTT.

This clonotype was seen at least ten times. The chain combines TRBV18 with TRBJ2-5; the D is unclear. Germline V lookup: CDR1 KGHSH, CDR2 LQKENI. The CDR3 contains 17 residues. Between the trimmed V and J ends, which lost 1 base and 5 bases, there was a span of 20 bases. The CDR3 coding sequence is TGTGCCAGCTCACCACGGGCTAGTTCTCTGTTTGGGGAGACCCAGTACTTC. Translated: CASSPRASSLFGETQYF.

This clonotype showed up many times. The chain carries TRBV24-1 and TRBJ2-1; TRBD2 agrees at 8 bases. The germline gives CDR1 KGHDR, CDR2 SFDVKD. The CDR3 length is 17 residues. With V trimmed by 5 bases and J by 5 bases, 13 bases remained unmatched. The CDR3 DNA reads TGTGCCACCAGTGGACGGGGGAGCGGGAGATTAGACAATGAGCAGTTCTTC. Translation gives CATSGRGSGRLDNEQFF.

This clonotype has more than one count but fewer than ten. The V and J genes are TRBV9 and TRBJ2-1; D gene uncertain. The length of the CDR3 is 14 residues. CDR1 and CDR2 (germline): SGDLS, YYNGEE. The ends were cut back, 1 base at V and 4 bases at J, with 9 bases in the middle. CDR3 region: CASSVLEFYNEQFF. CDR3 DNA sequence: TGTGCCAGCAGCGTACTAGAATTTTACAATGAGCAGTTCTTC.

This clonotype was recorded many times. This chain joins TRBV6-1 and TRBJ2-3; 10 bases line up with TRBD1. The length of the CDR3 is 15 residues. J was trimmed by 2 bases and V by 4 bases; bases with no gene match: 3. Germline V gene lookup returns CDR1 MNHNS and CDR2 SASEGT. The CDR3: CASSGGTGVTDTQYF. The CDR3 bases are TGTGCCAGCAGTGGTGGGACAGGGGTCACAGATACGCAGTATTTT.

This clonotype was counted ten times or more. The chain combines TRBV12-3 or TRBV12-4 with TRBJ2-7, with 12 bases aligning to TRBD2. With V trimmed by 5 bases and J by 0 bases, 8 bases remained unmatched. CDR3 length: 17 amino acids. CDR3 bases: TGTGCCAGCAGTCAACTAGCGGGAGGCCCGTCCTCCTACGAGCAGTACTTC. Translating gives CASSQLAGGPSSYEQYF.

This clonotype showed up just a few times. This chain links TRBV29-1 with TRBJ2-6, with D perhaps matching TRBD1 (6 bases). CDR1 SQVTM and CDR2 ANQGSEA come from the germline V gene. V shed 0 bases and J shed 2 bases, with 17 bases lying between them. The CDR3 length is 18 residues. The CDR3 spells CSVEDGGRGNAGANVLTF. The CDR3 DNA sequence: TGCAGCGTTGAAGATGGCGGCAGGGGTAATGCTGGGGCCAACGTCCTGACTTTC.

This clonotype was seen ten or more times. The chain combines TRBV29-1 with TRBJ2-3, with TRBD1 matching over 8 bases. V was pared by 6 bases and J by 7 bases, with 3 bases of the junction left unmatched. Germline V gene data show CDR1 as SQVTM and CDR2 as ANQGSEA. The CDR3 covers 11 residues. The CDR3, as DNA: TGCAGCGTCTACAGGGGGAATACGCAGTATTTT. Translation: CSVYRGNTQYF.